The 13 T cell receptor beta chains below all came from one sample that was sequenced in a study of CD8 T cells in Susac syndrome. Reverse transcription used roughly 0.5 to 1 ug RNA and random hexamers. Using its own MiXCR run on the immunoSEQ multiplex PCR reads, TCRdb lists one record per CDR3 protein. The sample yields around 200,000 distinct CDR3 sequences, about 94% seen once. Specimen: CD4+ T cells from PBMCs. The receptors derive from a human donor with Susac syndrome.

The V call is TRBV20-1, the J call TRBJ1-1; possible D gene TRBD1, 6 bases. This CDR3 comprises 15 residues. V lost 0 bases and J 1 base, leaving 12 bases between the germline ends. Germline lookup yields CDR1 DFQATT and CDR2 SNEGSKA (reference sequence). DNA of the CDR3: TGCAGTGCTAGAGATTCTGGACAGACGAACACTGAAGCTTTCTTT. Encoded protein: CSARDSGQTNTEAFF.

The V gene is TRBV4-3, the J gene TRBJ2-1; D is tentatively TRBD1 or TRBD2 (6 bases each). CDR1 LGHNA and CDR2 YSLEER come from the germline V gene. The germline V and J ends were trimmed by 0 bases and 8 bases, with 17 bases remaining between them. The CDR3 is made up of 16 amino acids. CDR3 residues: CASSQDWRGDKDEQFF. DNA of the CDR3: TGCGCCAGCAGCCAAGATTGGAGGGGGGATAAGGATGAGCAGTTCTTC.

V is TRBV20-1 and J is TRBJ2-7; 11 nucleotides align to TRBD2. The length of the CDR3 is 14 residues. V lost 5 bases and J lost 5; bases outside the gene matches: 8. CDR1 is DFQATT and CDR2 is SNEGSKA in the germline V gene (reference sequence). The CDR3 nucleotides are TGCAGTGCTCTACCGACTAGCGGGACCCACGAGCAGTACTTC. It specifies CSALPTSGTHEQYF.

This CDR3 is CSVGQGVNQPQHF. The CDR3 coding sequence is TGCAGCGTAGGACAGGGGGTCAATCAGCCCCAGCATTTT. This chain uses TRBV29-1 with TRBJ1-5, with 10 bases that match TRBD1. This CDR3 has 13 amino acids. V was clipped by 6 bases and J by 3 bases; unmatched bases: 2. Per the germline V gene, CDR1 is SQVTM and CDR2 is ANQGSEA. The whole variable domain, remainder taken from reference TRBV29-1 and TRBJ1-5, is SAVISQKPSRDICQRGTSLTIQCQVDSQVTMMFWYRQQPGQSLTLIATANQGSEATYESGFVIDKFPISRPNLTFSTLTVSNMSPEDSSIYLCSVGQGVNQPQHFGDGTRLSIL.

V and J are TRBV12-3 or TRBV12-4 and TRBJ2-1; 13 bases fit TRBD2. The ends lost 10 bases at V and 8 bases at J; junction bases unmatched: 8. The CDR3 has 14 residues. The CDR3: CATTSGRALDEQFF. CDR3 nucleotide sequence: TGTGCCACTACTAGCGGGAGGGCCCTCGATGAGCAGTTCTTC.

The chain is built from TRBV20-1 and TRBJ2-3, with 8 bases that match TRBD2. J gave up 2 bases and V 0 bases, and 7 bases lay outside the gene matches. CDR3 length equals 16 residues. Germline assignment: CDR1 DFQATT and CDR2 SNEGSKA (reference sequence). CDR3 in DNA: TGCAGTGCTAGAGATAGCGAGCGGGGGAACACAGATACGCAGTATTTT. Its protein is CSARDSERGNTDTQYF.

This chain uses TRBV20-1 with TRBJ1-1; no definite D call. Germline V gene data show CDR1 as DFQATT and CDR2 as SNEGSKA (reference sequence). V was pared by 2 bases and J by 0 bases, with 16 bases between. The CDR3 sequence is 16 residues long. The CDR3 here is CSARFRTQPLNTEAFF. In DNA, the CDR3 is TGCAGTGCTAGATTCCGAACCCAACCCTTGAACACTGAAGCTTTCTTT.

Note on this clonotype: A junction end diverges from the germline sequence, so it may reflect a read error. The chain couples TRBV7-7 to TRBJ2-5, with D possibly being TRBD1 or TRBD2 (6 bases each). The germline V gene encodes CDR1 SSHAT and CDR2 FNYEAQ (reference sequence). The CDR3 length is 15 residues. The CDR3 loop is CASSPLGGSGETQYF. CDR3 in DNA: TGTGCTAGCAGCCCTTTAGGGGGTAGCGGAGAGACCCAGTACTTC.

This rearrangement joins TRBV12-3 or TRBV12-4 to TRBJ2-5; 8 positions match TRBD1. The trim removed 2 bases at V and 3 bases at J, leaving 2 bases unmatched. This CDR3 contains 14 residues. Here the CDR3 reads CASSLKDREETQYF. The CDR3 region has the DNA TGTGCCAGCAGTTTAAAGGACAGGGAAGAGACCCAGTACTTC.

The V and J genes are TRBV4-2 and TRBJ2-7, with 7 positions matching TRBD2. Germline V gene lookup returns CDR1 LGHNA and CDR2 YNFKEQ. The junction had 2 bases not matched to a gene; V was cut back by 4 bases and J by 2 bases. CDR3 length: 13 amino acids. CDR3 sequence: CASSPGLTYEQYF. Written as DNA, the CDR3 is TGTGCCAGCAGCCCGGGACTAACCTACGAGCAGTACTTC.

This chain joins TRBV27 and TRBJ1-1; tentative D call: TRBD1 (5 bases). Per the germline V gene, CDR1 is MNHEY and CDR2 is SMNVEV (reference sequence). The germline V and J ends were trimmed by 6 bases and 1 base, with 12 bases remaining between them. CDR3 length: 14 amino acids. CDR3 loop: CASSIGVANTEAFF. As DNA, the CDR3 is TGTGCCAGCAGCATAGGGGTCGCGAACACTGAAGCTTTCTTT.

V usage is TRBV4-3 and J usage is TRBJ2-6; TRBD2 is a possible D gene (6 bases). Germline CDR1 LGHNA, CDR2 YSLEER. CDR3 length equals 15 residues. Trimming took 5 bases from V and 4 from J, leaving 12 bases between them. The CDR3 bases are TGCGCCAGCAGCTTGACGGGGGTCGGGGCCAACGTCCTGACTTTC. It yields the protein CASSLTGVGANVLTF.

In this sample, this clonotype turned up a few times. The rearrangement joins TRBV7-8 to TRBJ2-3; no clear D gene. Per germline, CDR1 SGHVS and CDR2 FQNEAQ. CDR3 length equals 13 residues. Trimming removed 2 bases from V and 6 bases from J, with 9 bases in between. CDR3 in DNA: TGTGCCAGCAGCTTACCGTCGGCGGATACGCAGTATTTT. It is translated as CASSLPSADTQYF.